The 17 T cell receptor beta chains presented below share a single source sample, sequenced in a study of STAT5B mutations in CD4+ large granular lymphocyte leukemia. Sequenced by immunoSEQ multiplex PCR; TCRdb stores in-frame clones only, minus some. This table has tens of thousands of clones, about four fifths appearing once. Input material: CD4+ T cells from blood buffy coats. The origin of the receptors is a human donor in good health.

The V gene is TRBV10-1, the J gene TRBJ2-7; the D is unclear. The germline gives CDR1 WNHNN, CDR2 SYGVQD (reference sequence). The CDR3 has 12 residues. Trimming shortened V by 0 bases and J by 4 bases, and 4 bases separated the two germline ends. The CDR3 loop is CASSESRYEQYF. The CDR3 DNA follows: TGCGCCAGCAGTGAGTCGAGGTACGAGCAGTACTTC.

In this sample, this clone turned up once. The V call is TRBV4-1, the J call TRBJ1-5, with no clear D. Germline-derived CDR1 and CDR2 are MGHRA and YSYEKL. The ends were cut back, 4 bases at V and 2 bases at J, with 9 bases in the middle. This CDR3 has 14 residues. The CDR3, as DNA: TGCGCCAGCAGCCCTCACGAGGGCAATCAGCCCCAGCATTTT. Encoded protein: CASSPHEGNQPQHF.

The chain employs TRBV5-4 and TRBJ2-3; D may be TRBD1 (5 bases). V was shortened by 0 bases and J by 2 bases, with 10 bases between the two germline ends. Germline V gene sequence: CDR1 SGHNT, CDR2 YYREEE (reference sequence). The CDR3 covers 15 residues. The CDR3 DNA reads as TGTGCCAGCAGCTTGGTTCCAGGGAACACAGATACGCAGTATTTT. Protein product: CASSLVPGNTDTQYF.

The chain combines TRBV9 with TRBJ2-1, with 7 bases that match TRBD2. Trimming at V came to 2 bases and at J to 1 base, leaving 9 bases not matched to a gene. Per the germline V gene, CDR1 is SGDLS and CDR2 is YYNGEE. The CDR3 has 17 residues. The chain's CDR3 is CASSVGTTTASYNEQFF. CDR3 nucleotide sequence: TGTGCCAGCAGCGTTGGGACTACAACCGCATCCTACAATGAGCAGTTCTTC.

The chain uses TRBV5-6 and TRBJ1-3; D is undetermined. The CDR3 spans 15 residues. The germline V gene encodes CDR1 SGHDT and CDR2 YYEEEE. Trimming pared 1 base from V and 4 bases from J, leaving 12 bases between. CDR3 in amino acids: CASSLSTVSGNTIYF. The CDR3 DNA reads TGTGCCAGCAGCTTGTCTACAGTCTCAGGAAACACCATATATTTT.

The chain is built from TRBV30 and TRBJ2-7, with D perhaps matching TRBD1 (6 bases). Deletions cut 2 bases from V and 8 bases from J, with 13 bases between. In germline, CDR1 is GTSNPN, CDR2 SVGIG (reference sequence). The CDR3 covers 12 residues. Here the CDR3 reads CAWSFMGAQQYF. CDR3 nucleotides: TGTGCCTGGAGTTTCATGGGGGCACAGCAGTACTTC.

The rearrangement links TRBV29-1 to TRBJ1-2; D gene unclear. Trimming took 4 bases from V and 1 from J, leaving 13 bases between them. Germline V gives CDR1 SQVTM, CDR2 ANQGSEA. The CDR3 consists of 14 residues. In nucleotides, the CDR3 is TGCAGCGTTGTCCGGGAATCAATTAACTATGGCTACACCTTC. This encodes CSVVRESINYGYTF. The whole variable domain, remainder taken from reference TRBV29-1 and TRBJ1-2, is SAVISQKPSRDICQRGTSLTIQCQVDSQVTMMFWYRQQPGQSLTLIATANQGSEATYESGFVIDKFPISRPNLTFSTLTVSNMSPEDSSIYLCSVVRESINYGYTFGSGTRLTVV.

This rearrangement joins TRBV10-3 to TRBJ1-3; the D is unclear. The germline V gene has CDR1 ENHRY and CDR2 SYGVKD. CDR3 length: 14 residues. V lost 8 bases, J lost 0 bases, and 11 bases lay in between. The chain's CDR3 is CAIAPPSSGNTIYF. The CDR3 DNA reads TGTGCCATCGCCCCCCCTTCCTCTGGAAACACCATATATTTT.

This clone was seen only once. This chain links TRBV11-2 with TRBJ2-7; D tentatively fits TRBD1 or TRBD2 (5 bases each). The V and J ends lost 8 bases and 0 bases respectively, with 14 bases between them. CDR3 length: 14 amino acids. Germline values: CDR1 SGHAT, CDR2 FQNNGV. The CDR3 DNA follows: TGTGCCAGCTCCCCGGGGCGGAGCTCCTACGAGCAGTACTTC. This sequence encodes CASSPGRSSYEQYF.

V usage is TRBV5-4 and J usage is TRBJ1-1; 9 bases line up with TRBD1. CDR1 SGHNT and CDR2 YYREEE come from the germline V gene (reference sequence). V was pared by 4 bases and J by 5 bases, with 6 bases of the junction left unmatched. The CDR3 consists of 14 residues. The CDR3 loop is CASSLDRGRTEAFF. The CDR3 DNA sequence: TGTGCCAGCAGCCTGGACAGGGGAAGAACTGAAGCTTTCTTT.

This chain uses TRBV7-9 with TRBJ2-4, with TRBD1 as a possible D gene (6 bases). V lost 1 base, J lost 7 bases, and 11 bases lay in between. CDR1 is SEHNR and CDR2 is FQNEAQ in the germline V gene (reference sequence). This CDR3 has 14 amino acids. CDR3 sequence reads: CASSLGTAVNIQYF. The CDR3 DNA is TGTGCCAGCAGCTTAGGGACAGCGGTGAACATTCAGTACTTC.

In DNA form, the CDR3 reads TGTGCCAGCAGTTTTAGAGGGTCCGAGCCCTACGAGCAGTACTTC. This codes for CASSFRGSEPYEQYF. The chain uses TRBV27 and TRBJ2-7; D perhaps matches TRBD2 (5 bases). The V end lost 3 bases, the J end lost 2 bases, and 14 bases lay between the germline ends. CDR1 is MNHEY, CDR2 SMNVEV, per germline (reference sequence). This CDR3 has 15 residues.

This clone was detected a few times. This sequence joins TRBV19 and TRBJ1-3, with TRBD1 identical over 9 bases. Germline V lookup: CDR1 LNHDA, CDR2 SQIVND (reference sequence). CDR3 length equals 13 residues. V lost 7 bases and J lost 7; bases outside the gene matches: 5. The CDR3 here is CASTPDRGNTIYF. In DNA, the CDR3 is TGTGCCAGTACTCCCGACAGGGGGAACACCATATATTTT. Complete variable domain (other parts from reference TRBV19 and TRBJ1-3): DGGITQSPKYLFRKEGQNVTLSCEQNLNHDAMYWYRQDPGQGLRLIYYSQIVNDFQKGDIAEGYSVSREKKESFPLTVTSAQKNPTAFYLCASTPDRGNTIYFGEGSWLTVV.

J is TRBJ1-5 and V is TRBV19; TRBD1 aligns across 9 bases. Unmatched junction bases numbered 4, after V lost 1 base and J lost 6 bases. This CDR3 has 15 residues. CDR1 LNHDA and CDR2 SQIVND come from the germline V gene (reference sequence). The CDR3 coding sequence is TGTGCCAGTAGTATAGCCGGGACAGGGAGTCAGCCCCAGCATTTT. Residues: CASSIAGTGSQPQHF.

CDR3 residues: CASSLGTGAGAKNIQYF. For the CDR3, the DNA is TGTGCCAGCAGCTTGGGAACGGGGGCGGGGGCCAAAAACATTCAGTACTTC. This chain connects TRBV5-4 to TRBJ2-4; either TRBD1 or TRBD2 may supply D (6 bases each). CDR1 and CDR2 from the germline V gene are SGHNT and YYREEE (reference sequence). The CDR3 runs to 17 residues. The ends were cut back, 0 bases at V and 1 base at J, with 14 bases in the middle.

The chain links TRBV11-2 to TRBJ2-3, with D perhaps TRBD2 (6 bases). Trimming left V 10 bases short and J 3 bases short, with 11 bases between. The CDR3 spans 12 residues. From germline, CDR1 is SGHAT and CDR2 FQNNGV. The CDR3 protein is CATRGRTDTQYF. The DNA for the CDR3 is TGTGCCACCCGGGGGAGAACAGATACGCAGTATTTT.

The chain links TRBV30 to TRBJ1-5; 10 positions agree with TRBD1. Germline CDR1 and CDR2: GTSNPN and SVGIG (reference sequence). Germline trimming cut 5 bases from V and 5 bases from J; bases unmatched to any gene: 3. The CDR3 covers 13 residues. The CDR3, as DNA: TGTGCCTGGCAAGGACAGGGGGATCAGCCCCAGCATTTT. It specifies CAWQGQGDQPQHF.